This T cell receptor beta chain was sequenced for a study of blood T cell repertoires in COVID-19. The CDR3 contains 16 residues. V shed 3 bases, J shed 0 bases, and the junction held 4 bases outside the gene matches. In germline, CDR1 is SGHRS, CDR2 YFSETQ. Using immunoSEQ multiplex PCR, the repertoire was profiled, and TCRdb retains in-frame clones only, with some absent. The sample consists of 25,000 to 30,000 clones, 75% to 90% of them appearing once. This clone showed up just once. The chain uses TRBV5-1 and TRBJ1-3, with TRBD1 identical over 9 bases. The origin of this receptor is a man in his 70s with active COVID-19. The sample comprised peripheral blood. CDR3 amino acids: CASSWTGQGSGNTIYF. CDR3 DNA: TGCGCCAGCAGCTGGACGGGACAGGGCTCTGGAAACACCATATATTTT.